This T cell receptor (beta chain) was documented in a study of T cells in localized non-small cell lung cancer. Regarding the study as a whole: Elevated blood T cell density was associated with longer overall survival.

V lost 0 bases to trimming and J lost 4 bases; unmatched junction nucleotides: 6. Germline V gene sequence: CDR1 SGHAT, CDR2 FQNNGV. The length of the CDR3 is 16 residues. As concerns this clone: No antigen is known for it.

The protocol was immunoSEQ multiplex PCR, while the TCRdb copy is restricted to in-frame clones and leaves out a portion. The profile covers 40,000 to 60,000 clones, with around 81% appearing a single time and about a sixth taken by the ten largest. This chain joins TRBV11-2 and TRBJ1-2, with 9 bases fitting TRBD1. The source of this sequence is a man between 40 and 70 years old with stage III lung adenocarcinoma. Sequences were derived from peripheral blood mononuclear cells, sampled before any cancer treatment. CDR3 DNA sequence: TGTGCCAGCAGCTTAGACTCCGGGACAGGGATCTATGGCTACACCTTC. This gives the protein CASSLDSGTGIYGYTF.